The clone carrying this T cell receptor beta chain showed up just a few times. CDR3 size: 15 residues. J gave up 5 bases and V 5 bases, and 8 bases lay outside the gene matches. This record belongs to a study of T cells in Graves' hyperthyroidism and ophthalmopathy. Researchers amplified the TCR beta CDR3 regions from RNA transcripts. The TCR CDR3 first-round RT-PCR relied on the HTBI primer set. TCRdb processed the multiplex PCR reads anew with MiXCR; each CDR3 protein has one entry. The sample carries about 600,000 distinct CDR3 sequences, around 15% recorded once. The sample was blood. This sequence originates from a woman in her thirties or forties with Graves' ophthalmopathy. This chain uses TRBV12-3 or TRBV12-4 with TRBJ2-5; TRBD2 aligns across 10 bases. CDR3 region: CASSIQAGGVETQYF. The CDR3 DNA follows: TGTGCCAGCAGTATACAAGCGGGGGGGGTGGAGACCCAGTACTTC.